These T cell receptor beta chains were read from a single sample in a study of cytomegalovirus exposure and HLA in healthy donors. Data came from immunoSEQ multiplex PCR; TCRdb stores just in-frame clones and leaves some out. The table lists 90,000 to 100,000 clones, around two thirds of them singletons, with 3% to 4% in the top ten. Sequencing used PBMCs. The source of these receptors is a man aged 25 to 40 in good health and CMV-seronegative. CDR3s include the opening cysteine and the closing phenylalanine or tryptophan.

V gene	J gene	CDR3 protein
TRBV5-4	TRBJ2-7	CASSLDVRLANYEQYF
TRBV7-3	TRBJ2-3	CASSLTGTSGRGTDTQYF
TRBV28	TRBJ2-5	CASSPPRRVAKETQYF
TRBV19	TRBJ2-2	CASSSPGGHTGELFF
TRBV2	TRBJ2-1	CASSRSRISYNEQFF
TRBV13	TRBJ2-3	CASASRFPTDTQYF
TRBV11-2	TRBJ2-7	CASSLLTGRTYEQYF
TRBV19	TRBJ1-2	CASIGPGVAGGYTF
TRBV6-5	TRBJ1-5	CASSYDGGSNQPQHF
TRBV6-1	TRBJ1-5	CASRASEGAGQPQHF
TRBV10-1	TRBJ2-4	CASSAGGREGVIQYF
TRBV4-3	TRBJ1-1	CASSQERENTEAFF
TRBV11-3	TRBJ2-7	CASSLVGLAPYEQYF
TRBV28	TRBJ1-4	CASSTTGEKLFF
TRBV5-1	TRBJ1-1	CASSPRPPVENTEAFF
TRBV5-8	TRBJ1-2	CASSPGLYGYTF
TRBV7-9	TRBJ1-6	CATRRDSNSPLHF
TRBV18	TRBJ2-7	CASSPTRVSSYEQYF
TRBV10-1	TRBJ2-7	CASSESGSDYEQYF
TRBV11-3	TRBJ1-1	CASTPIAEAFF
TRBV5-4	TRBJ2-6	CASSLAGPGANVLTF
TRBV28	TRBJ1-5	CASSLRQGYSNQPQHF
TRBV6-5	TRBJ1-2	CASTKGSGYGYTF
TRBV18	TRBJ2-1	CASSRGTSGSGEQFF
TRBV19	TRBJ1-6	CASGKVRSSYNSPLHF
TRBV4-1	TRBJ1-2	CTSSQTDSLPYGYTF
TRBV2	TRBJ2-7	CASSGRGGDPYEQYF
TRBV7-8	TRBJ1-1	CASSANRGQRAEAFF
TRBV7-2	TRBJ2-5	CASSLLNGGETQYF
TRBV19	TRBJ2-3	CASNKRGATDTQYF
TRBV19	TRBJ2-2	CASSIRGMPELFF
TRBV2	TRBJ1-2	CASRPSVPGHYGYTF
TRBV7-3	TRBJ2-3	CASSPGLAGGPDTQYF
TRBV28	TRBJ2-7	CASSSVTSGRTYEQYF
TRBV19	TRBJ1-5	CASSIKGKGSEPQHF
TRBV7-8	TRBJ2-7	CASSLAAKIAGRDYEQYF
TRBV27	TRBJ1-2	CASSIGRGTQNYGYTF
TRBV29-1	TRBJ2-5	CSVEVSFRETQYF
TRBV5-1	TRBJ2-7	CASSLGLALSSYEQYF
TRBV5-1	TRBJ1-3	CASSLVSGNTIYF
TRBV5-4	TRBJ2-1	CASSLLTGNEQFF
TRBV6-1	TRBJ2-7	CASSEAPRTGTPPYEQYF
TRBV7-3	TRBJ2-1	CASSSPSWSEQFF
TRBV18	TRBJ2-5	CASSPGQQETQYF
TRBV6-1	TRBJ2-1	CASSRGYNEQFF
TRBV19	TRBJ2-7	CASIGSGEQYF
TRBV5-1	TRBJ2-2	CASSWTGGTTGELFF
TRBV4-3	TRBJ1-1	CASSQDRGGGTEAFF
TRBV4-1	TRBJ2-7	CASSPNEDPGYEQYF
TRBV9	TRBJ1-3	CASSARTGYGAGNTIYF
TRBV27	TRBJ2-3	CASSPLPPPSSTDTQYF
TRBV30	TRBJ2-2	CAWSRLVLNTGELFF
TRBV5-4	TRBJ2-7	CASSPDRDRASWQYF